Shown below are 10 T cell receptor beta chains from a single sample sequenced in a study of CD8 T cells in Susac syndrome. Random hexamers primed reverse transcription of about 0.45 to 1 ug RNA. TCRdb re-derived calls from the immunoSEQ multiplex PCR reads in MiXCR, one entry per CDR3 protein. The sample records roughly 130,000 distinct CDR3 sequences, 90% to 95% being singletons. The specimen sequenced was CD4+ T cells from PBMCs. The receptors derive from a human donor in good health.

V is TRBV29-1 and J is TRBJ2-3, with D possibly being TRBD1 (5 bases). The germline gives CDR1 SQVTM, CDR2 ANQGSEA. Trimming left V 6 bases short and J 6 bases short, with 10 bases between. The CDR3 contains 11 residues. The CDR3, as DNA: TGCAGCGTAGCAGGGATCGATACGCAGTATTTT. Residues: CSVAGIDTQYF.

V is TRBV19 and J is TRBJ2-1, with TRBD1 identical over 11 bases. Germline V CDR1 and CDR2: LNHDA, SQIVND (reference sequence). V was clipped by 5 bases and J by 7 bases; unmatched bases: 4. The length of the CDR3 is 14 residues. In DNA form, the CDR3 reads TGTGCCAGTAGTCCAGGGACAGGGGGGAATGAGCAGTTCTTC. It encodes CASSPGTGGNEQFF. The full variable domain, in which reference TRBV19 and TRBJ2-1 provide the parts outside the CDR3, is DGGITQSPKYLFRKEGQNVTLSCEQNLNHDAMYWYRQDPGQGLRLIYYSQIVNDFQKGDIAEGYSVSREKKESFPLTVTSAQKNPTAFYLCASSPGTGGNEQFFGPGTRLTVL.

The CDR3 nucleotides are TGTGCCAGCAGCCCACACTACGAGCAGTACTTC. It yields the protein CASSPHYEQYF. This rearrangement joins TRBV7-2 to TRBJ2-7; no clear D gene. Trimming left V 5 bases short and J 3 bases short, with 5 bases between. This CDR3 region has 11 residues. Germline CDR1 is SGHTA and CDR2 is FQGNSA.

This chain connects TRBV25-1 to TRBJ1-2; D perhaps matches TRBD1 (5 bases). V lost 3 bases, J lost 2 bases, and 7 bases lay in between. The CDR3 consists of 13 residues. CDR1 MGHDK and CDR2 SYGVNS come from the germline V gene. CDR3 amino acids: CASSEGGNYGYTF. CDR3 DNA sequence: TGTGCCAGCAGTGAGGGGGGGAACTATGGCTACACCTTC.

This clonotype is a singleton in its sample. The chain uses TRBV29-1 and TRBJ1-1, with 8 nucleotides matching TRBD1. Germline V gives CDR1 SQVTM, CDR2 ANQGSEA. The CDR3 sequence is 15 residues long. V gave up 6 bases and J gave up 1 base; unmatched junction bases: 10. CDR3 DNA: TGCAGCGTCGACCCTGAGACAGGGGCGAACACTGAAGCTTTCTTT. This codes for CSVDPETGANTEAFF.

This sequence joins TRBV9 and TRBJ2-4; unclear D gene. This CDR3 contains 11 residues. CDR1 SGDLS and CDR2 YYNGEE come from the germline V gene. Trimming took 7 bases from V and 2 from J, leaving 4 bases between them. The CDR3 DNA sequence: TGTGCCAGCCCCCCCAAAAACATTCAGTACTTC. Translated: CASPPKNIQYF.

DNA of the CDR3: TGTGCCAGCAGCTTATCCTTGGGGCGGGGTGGCTACACCTTC. Residues: CASSLSLGRGGYTF. The chain recombines TRBV7-6 with TRBJ1-2; a weak D match, TRBD1 (5 bases). Between the trimmed V and J ends, which lost 2 bases and 7 bases, there was a span of 14 bases. The CDR3 loop spans 14 amino acids. Germline CDR1 reads SGHVS; CDR2 reads FNYEAQ. Full variable domain (missing parts from reference TRBV7-6 and TRBJ1-2): GAGVSQSPRYKVTKRGQDVALRCDPISGHVSLYWYRQALGQGPEFLTYFNYEAQQDKSGLPNDRFSAERPEGSISTLTIQRTEQRDSAMYRCASSLSLGRGGYTFGSGTRLTVV.

The gene calls are TRBV27 and TRBJ1-2; no clear D. This CDR3 has 17 amino acids. With 0 bases removed from V and 0 bases from J, the gap between germline ends came to 14 bases. CDR1 MNHEY and CDR2 SMNVEV come from the germline V gene (reference sequence). CDR3: CASSLSMGRLANYGYTF. DNA of the CDR3: TGTGCCAGCAGTTTATCGATGGGCAGGCTAGCTAACTATGGCTACACCTTC.

V usage is TRBV7-2 and J usage is TRBJ1-5, with TRBD1 matching over 9 bases. Germline-derived CDR1 and CDR2 are SGHTA and FQGNSA. With 4 bases clipped from V and 5 bases from J, the junction kept 3 bases outside the gene matches. The CDR3 has 14 residues. The CDR3 bases are TGTGCCAGCAGCTCGGGACAGGGTCATCAGCCCCAGCATTTT. This translates into CASSSGQGHQPQHF.

The chain joins TRBV29-1 to TRBJ2-1, with a possible D match to TRBD2 (5 bases). Trimming shortened V by 2 bases and J by 4 bases, and 12 bases separated the two germline ends. Germline V gene data show CDR1 as SQVTM and CDR2 as ANQGSEA. CDR3 length: 14 amino acids. CDR3 bases: TGCAGCGTTGAAAGCGGAACTTTTTACAATGAGCAGTTCTTC. Its protein is CSVESGTFYNEQFF.